Shown below are 30 T cell receptor beta chains from a single sample sequenced in a study of blood T cell repertoires in COVID-19. Only in-frame clones appear in the TCRdb table, and some are missing; sequencing was by immunoSEQ multiplex PCR. The data show 130,000 to 150,000 clones, roughly 76% seen once. Sequenced sample: peripheral blood. These receptors all come from a human donor with acute or convalescent COVID-19. The donor label of this sample is uncertain.

The rearrangement joins TRBV6-9 to TRBJ1-1; D unclear. The CDR3 length is 13 residues. The V gene's germline CDR1 is MNHGY and CDR2 SVAAGI. V was trimmed by 3 bases and J by 5 bases, leaving 10 bases between them. The CDR3 DNA is TGTGCCAGCAGTTACGCCACCGGGACTGAAGCTTTCTTT. It yields the protein CASSYATGTEAFF.

The chain is built from TRBV2 and TRBJ1-5; D is possibly TRBD1 (5 bases). Germline lookup yields CDR1 SNHLY and CDR2 FYNNEI. With 4 bases removed from V and 3 bases from J, the gap between germline ends came to 7 bases. The CDR3 is 13 residues long. The CDR3: CASSVGPNQPQHF. The DNA for the CDR3 is TGTGCCAGCAGTGTGGGGCCCAATCAGCCCCAGCATTTT.

The chain links TRBV11-2 to TRBJ1-1; D gene uncertain. Deletions cut 3 bases from V and 7 bases from J, with 12 bases between. There are 13 residues in the CDR3. Germline CDR1 SGHAT, CDR2 FQNNGV. The CDR3 region is CASSFGQFGEAFF. Here the CDR3 DNA reads TGTGCCAGCAGCTTTGGGCAGTTCGGTGAAGCTTTCTTT. Filled out from reference TRBV11-2 and TRBJ1-1, the complete variable domain reads EAGVAQSPRYKIIEKRQSVAFWCNPISGHATLYWYQQILGQGPKLLIQFQNNGVVDDSQLPKDRFSAERLKGVDSTLKIQPAKLEDSAVYLCASSFGQFGEAFFGQGTRLTVV.

V gene TRBV5-1 combines with J gene TRBJ1-1; 7 nucleotides agree with TRBD1. This CDR3 spans 16 amino acids. The germline V gene has CDR1 SGHRS and CDR2 YFSETQ. J lost 4 bases, V lost 1 base, and 10 bases had no gene match. In DNA form, the CDR3 reads TGCGCCAGCAGCTTGCCGGCCTCACAGGGGTCCACTGAAGCTTTCTTT. Its translation is CASSLPASQGSTEAFF.

The count of this clone is one. This chain connects TRBV6-4 to TRBJ1-6, with 7 bases aligning to TRBD1. The CDR3 totals 16 residues. V trimming: 0 bases; J trimming: 7 bases; junction bases outside the gene matches: 6. Germline V CDR1 and CDR2: MRHNA, SNTAGT. CDR3 protein: CASSDSPGQTNSPLHF. CDR3 bases: TGTGCCAGCAGTGACTCACCGGGACAGACGAATTCACCCCTCCACTTT.

The genes are TRBV20-1 and TRBJ1-4; no definite D call. The CDR3 runs 11 residues. The V gene's germline CDR1 is DFQATT and CDR2 SNEGSKA (reference sequence). Trimming pared 3 bases from V and 4 bases from J, leaving 3 bases between. Written as DNA, the CDR3 is TGCAGTGCTAGCCTTAATGAAAAACTGTTTTTT. It encodes CSASLNEKLFF.

The rearrangement links TRBV10-1 to TRBJ2-3; TRBD2 matches at 13 bases. The V segment lost 0 bases and the J segment 3 bases; nucleotides outside the gene matches: 3. This CDR3 comprises 17 residues. The germline V gene has CDR1 WNHNN and CDR2 SYGVQD (reference sequence). CDR3 in amino acids: CASSESTSGGTTDTQYF. Here the CDR3 DNA reads TGCGCCAGCAGTGAGTCGACTAGCGGGGGGACAACAGATACGCAGTATTTT.

The V gene is TRBV5-1, the J gene TRBJ2-7; D may be TRBD1 (6 bases). V lost 4 bases, J lost 0 bases, and 14 bases lay in between. CDR1 SGHRS and CDR2 YFSETQ come from the germline V gene. CDR3 length: 15 residues. The DNA for the CDR3 is TGCGCCAGCAGCCGTCAGGGGCAGAGCTCCTACGAGCAGTACTTC. Protein: CASSRQGQSSYEQYF.

The chain couples TRBV3-1 (or the pseudogene TRBV3-2) to TRBJ2-1, with 8 bases identical to TRBD2. The germline V gene has CDR1 LGHDT and CDR2 YNNKEL (reference sequence). The CDR3 is made up of 17 amino acids. Trimming took 0 bases from V and 5 from J; bases not matched to a gene: 9. CDR3 protein: CASSQDHSAGGNNEQFF. For the CDR3, the DNA is TGTGCCAGCAGCCAAGATCATAGCGCGGGGGGCAACAATGAGCAGTTCTTC.

This chain uses TRBV12-5 with TRBJ2-1, with D unclear. Germline loops: CDR1 LGHNT, CDR2 FRNRAP. This CDR3 is 13 amino acids long. V lost 5 bases, J lost 10 bases, and 15 bases lay in between. The CDR3 here is CASGPAVLREQFF. In nucleotides, the CDR3 is TGTGCTAGTGGTCCTGCGGTTCTCCGAGAGCAGTTCTTC.

The chain is built from TRBV3-1 (or the pseudogene TRBV3-2) and TRBJ2-5; 7 positions match TRBD1. This CDR3 has 14 amino acids. With V trimmed by 4 bases and J by 5 bases, 7 bases remained unmatched. In germline, CDR1 is LGHDT, CDR2 YNNKEL (reference sequence). The CDR3 loop reads CASSPTGPRETQYF. DNA of the CDR3: TGTGCCAGCAGCCCGACAGGGCCCCGTGAGACCCAGTACTTC.

The rearrangement joins TRBV12-3 or TRBV12-4 to TRBJ1-6; possible D gene TRBD1, 6 bases. The CDR3 is 13 amino acids. The ends were cut back, 4 bases at V and 11 bases at J, with 12 bases in the middle. The CDR3 protein is CASSWGGRPPLHF. The CDR3 DNA is TGTGCCAGCAGTTGGGGGGGGCGTCCACCCCTCCACTTT.

The chain links TRBV6-6 to TRBJ1-2, with TRBD1 matching over 9 bases. The CDR3 loop spans 16 amino acids. The trim removed 8 bases at V and 4 bases at J, leaving 14 bases unmatched. The germline CDR1 and CDR2 sequences are MNHNY and SVGAGI (reference sequence). CDR3 amino acids: CASYGTGPVQSYGYTF. The CDR3 region has the DNA TGTGCCAGCTATGGGACAGGGCCGGTTCAAAGCTATGGCTACACCTTC.

The V gene is TRBV10-3, the J gene TRBJ1-2, with unresolved D. The germline V gene has CDR1 ENHRY and CDR2 SYGVKD. V was clipped by 0 bases and J by 4 bases, with 12 bases between them. The CDR3 is made up of 15 amino acids. The CDR3 DNA sequence: TGTGCCATCAGTGAGTCGATGGGCCGGGGCTATGGCTACACCTTC. It specifies CAISESMGRGYGYTF.

The V gene is TRBV12-3 or TRBV12-4, the J gene TRBJ1-1, with D hard to call. The germline V and J ends were trimmed by 2 bases and 7 bases, with 11 bases remaining between them. This CDR3 is built from 13 residues. CDR3 sequence (DNA): TGTGCCAGCAGTTTAAGCCAGGCCCGTGAAGCTTTCTTT. Protein: CASSLSQAREAFF.

V is TRBV5-4 and J is TRBJ2-7; TRBD2 is a possible D gene (5 bases). The CDR3 totals 13 residues. V dropped 5 bases and J dropped 6 bases, with 15 bases sitting between them. CDR1 SGHNT and CDR2 YYREEE come from the germline V gene (reference sequence). Here the CDR3 DNA reads TGTGCCAGCAGTCTTACCGGGGTGGGCGAGCAGTACTTC. It yields the protein CASSLTGVGEQYF.

The chain carries TRBV5-6 and TRBJ2-3; the match to TRBD2 covers 14 bases. This CDR3 has 18 residues. Germline CDR1 reads SGHDT; CDR2 reads YYEEEE. V trimming: 2 bases; J trimming: 2 bases; junction bases outside the gene matches: 7. CDR3 coding DNA: TGTGCCAGCAGCTTCTTCGGACTAGCGGGGGGACTCACAGATACGCAGTATTTT. Amino acid sequence: CASSFFGLAGGLTDTQYF.

V is TRBV6-5 and J is TRBJ1-2, with D possibly TRBD1 on 6 matching bases. The germline V gene encodes CDR1 MNHEY and CDR2 SVGAGI. This CDR3 has 14 amino acids. V was cut by 6 bases and J by 1 base, with 12 bases left in between. The CDR3: CASRTTGINYGYTF. The CDR3, as DNA: TGTGCCAGCAGAACTACAGGGATTAACTATGGCTACACCTTC.

CDR3 sequence (DNA): TGCGCCAGCAGCCAAGAAGGACAGGGGAAATCCCTCCACTTT. Amino acids: CASSQEGQGKSLHF. The rearrangement links TRBV4-1 to TRBJ1-6, with 9 nucleotides matching TRBD1. The junction had 5 bases not matched to a gene; V was cut back by 0 bases and J by 14 bases. The CDR3 has 14 amino acids. Germline values: CDR1 MGHRA, CDR2 YSYEKL.

The chain couples TRBV19 to TRBJ1-3; D is unclear. The CDR3 sequence is 14 residues long. Germline assignment: CDR1 LNHDA and CDR2 SQIVND (reference sequence). Between the trimmed V and J ends, which lost 11 bases and 5 bases, there was a span of 19 bases. The CDR3 sequence is CASHREPGRNTIYF. As DNA, the CDR3 is TGTGCCTCCCACCGGGAGCCTGGTAGAAACACCATATATTTT.

This rearrangement joins TRBV12-2 to TRBJ2-7; whether TRBD2, the table's D call, matches the DNA was not checked. TRBV12-2 has pseudogene status. The CDR3 consists of 15 residues. The CDR3 loop is CASRPRASGTYEQYV. The CDR3 bases are TGTGCAAGTCGCCCCCGTGCTAGCGGAACCTACGAGCAGTACGTC.

This rearrangement joins TRBV5-1 to TRBJ2-2, with D hard to call. V was shortened by 0 bases and J by 5 bases, with 11 bases between the two germline ends. The CDR3 length is 15 residues. Germline values: CDR1 SGHRS, CDR2 YFSETQ. The CDR3 is CASSLDTRTTGELFF. The CDR3 DNA reads TGCGCCAGCAGCTTGGACACCCGAACGACCGGGGAGCTGTTTTTT. The entire variable domain, with the rest obtained from reference TRBV5-1 and TRBJ2-2, is as follows: KAGVTQTPRYLIKTRGQQVTLSCSPISGHRSVSWYQQTPGQGLQFLFEYFSETQRNKGNFPGRFSGRQFSNSRSEMNVSTLELGDSALYLCASSLDTRTTGELFFGEGSRLTVL.

This clone is deemed medium-sized. The V and J genes are TRBV2 and TRBJ2-3, with 7 bases aligning to TRBD1. The CDR3 has 13 amino acids. CDR1 is SNHLY, CDR2 FYNNEI, per germline. Trimming took 10 bases from V and 4 from J; bases not matched to a gene: 8. This CDR3 reads CAIDGTAPDTQYF. CDR3 DNA: TGTGCCATCGACGGGACAGCGCCAGATACGCAGTATTTT. The whole variable domain, remainder taken from reference TRBV2 and TRBJ2-3, is EPEVTQTPSHQVTQMGQEVILRCVPISNHLYFYWYRQILGQKVEFLVSFYNNEISEKSEIFDDQFSVERPDGSNFTLKIRSTKLEDSAMYFCAIDGTAPDTQYFGPGTRLTVL.

The V and J genes are TRBV27 and TRBJ1-2; a weak D match, TRBD1 (6 bases). The CDR3 totals 15 residues. Germline loops: CDR1 MNHEY, CDR2 SMNVEV (reference sequence). Trimming shortened V by 6 bases and J by 2 bases, and 16 bases separated the two germline ends. The CDR3: CASSLTGGRNYGYTF. The CDR3 region has the DNA TGTGCCAGCAGCCTCACGGGGGGGCGGAACTATGGCTACACCTTC.

CDR3 residues: CASSLIGAEQYF. The CDR3 coding sequence is TGTGCCAGCAGCTTAATTGGGGCCGAGCAGTACTTC. The V call is TRBV11-2, the J call TRBJ2-7, with a weak D call TRBD1 (5 bases). V lost 2 bases and J lost 6, with 8 bases in between. Germline CDR1 reads SGHAT; CDR2 reads FQNNGV. The CDR3 covers 12 residues.

In this sample, this clone turned up a few times. This chain uses TRBV6-5 with TRBJ1-1; the D gene is possibly TRBD1 (6 bases). Per germline, CDR1 MNHEY and CDR2 SVGAGI. V was clipped by 6 bases and J by 5 bases, with 13 bases between them. This CDR3 is 13 amino acids long. CDR3 residues: CASRKTGETEAFF. The CDR3 coding sequence is TGTGCCAGCAGGAAGACAGGTGAGACTGAAGCTTTCTTT.

The rearrangement links TRBV27 to TRBJ1-5; no reliable D call. The V end was cut by 4 bases, the J end by 4 bases, with 8 bases between. The CDR3 has 13 residues. CDR1 is MNHEY, CDR2 SMNVEV, per germline (reference sequence). CDR3 nucleotides: TGTGCCAGCAGTTATAGCCTGAATCAGCCCCAGCATTTT. It encodes CASSYSLNQPQHF.

This chain uses TRBV9 with TRBJ1-1; possible D gene TRBD1, 5 bases. The length of the CDR3 is 14 residues. Germline lookup yields CDR1 SGDLS and CDR2 YYNGEE. V was shortened by 4 bases and J by 0 bases, with 10 bases between the two germline ends. This CDR3 is CASSLEDMNTEAFF. CDR3 DNA sequence: TGTGCCAGCAGCCTCGAGGACATGAACACTGAAGCTTTCTTT.

The chain links TRBV5-1 to TRBJ1-1; the match to TRBD1 covers 10 bases. The CDR3 spans 16 residues. V dropped 4 bases and J dropped 6; count of bases not matched to a gene: 12. Looked up from germline, CDR1 is SGHRS and CDR2 is YFSETQ. The CDR3 sequence: CASSHTSGTGAAEAFF. CDR3 DNA sequence: TGCGCCAGCAGCCACACTTCCGGGACAGGGGCAGCTGAAGCTTTCTTT.

The chain carries TRBV19 and TRBJ1-2, with 7 bases matching TRBD1. The CDR3 runs 13 residues. Looked up from germline, CDR1 is LNHDA and CDR2 is SQIVND (reference sequence). The V segment lost 1 base and the J segment 4 bases; nucleotides outside the gene matches: 0. The CDR3 sequence is CASSIAGGYGYTF. The CDR3 DNA follows: TGTGCCAGTAGTATAGCAGGGGGCTATGGCTACACCTTC.